Following are 29 T cell receptor beta chains from one sample sequenced in a study of cytomegalovirus exposure and HLA in healthy donors. It was with 60 Vbeta and 13 Jbeta primers that the PCR ran. Produced via immunoSEQ multiplex PCR; TCRdb's table is partial and in-frame only. Among 130,000 or so clones listed, approximately 8.7% were seen once. What was sequenced was PBMCs. All receptors come from a man aged 35 to 55 in good health and CMV-seronegative.

There are a few counts of this clone. J is TRBJ2-2 and V is TRBV19, with TRBD1 identical over 7 bases. The CDR3 has 15 residues. Losses at the gene ends were 4 bases for V and 4 bases for J; bases not matched to a gene: 6. Germline V gene lookup returns CDR1 LNHDA and CDR2 SQIVND (reference sequence). CDR3 sequence (DNA): TGTGCCAGTAGTAGAGGGGGCGGTATCACCGGGGAGCTGTTTTTT. This encodes CASSRGGGITGELFF.

This clone was seen more than once but under ten times. The V gene is TRBV29-1, the J gene TRBJ1-5; 7 nucleotides line up with TRBD1. This CDR3 comprises 13 residues. Losses at the gene ends were 4 bases for V and 4 bases for J; bases not matched to a gene: 4. Per the germline V gene, CDR1 is SQVTM and CDR2 is ANQGSEA. This chain's CDR3 is CSVGTGWNQPQHF. The CDR3 DNA sequence: TGCAGCGTTGGGACAGGATGGAATCAGCCCCAGCATTTT.

This clone was counted between two and nine times. The V gene is TRBV5-1, the J gene TRBJ2-3; TRBD2 agrees at 14 bases. Trimming removed 2 bases from V and 0 bases from J; junction bases left unmatched: 8. The germline CDR1 and CDR2 sequences are SGHRS and YFSETQ. The CDR3 loop spans 19 amino acids. The CDR3 nucleotides read TGCGCCAGCAGCTTCTACACGACTAGCGGGGGGGCTAGCACAGATACGCAGTATTTT. Translating gives CASSFYTTSGGASTDTQYF.

The chain joins TRBV28 to TRBJ2-5; D might be TRBD2 (6 bases). CDR1 is MDHEN and CDR2 is SYDVKM in the germline V gene. V was pared by 9 bases and J by 1 base, with 12 bases between. The CDR3 has 13 amino acids. CDR3 in DNA: TGTGCCAGTGACCGGGACTCCCAAGAGACCCAGTACTTC. It translates to CASDRDSQETQYF.

This clone was detected a few times. This chain uses TRBV2 with TRBJ2-2, with D possibly being TRBD2 (5 bases). The CDR3 totals 14 residues. V was pared by 7 bases and J by 0 bases, with 9 bases between. Looked up from germline, CDR1 is SNHLY and CDR2 is FYNNEI. The CDR3 DNA sequence: TGTGCCAGCATAAGGGAGACGAACACCGGGGAGCTGTTTTTT. Residues: CASIRETNTGELFF.

There are a few counts of this clone. The chain uses TRBV7-9 and TRBJ2-2; tentatively, D is TRBD2 (7 bases). There are 17 residues in the CDR3. The germline V gene encodes CDR1 SEHNR and CDR2 FQNEAQ (reference sequence). V was clipped by 6 bases and J by 7 bases, with 24 bases between them. The CDR3, as DNA: TGTGCCAGCAGTCAAGACCGGGGGGCCCTCGTGGACGGGGAGCTGTTTTTT. This sequence encodes CASSQDRGALVDGELFF.

The chain links TRBV5-1 to TRBJ2-5, with D possibly being TRBD2 (5 bases). Trimming removed 3 bases from V and 2 bases from J, with 8 bases in between. This CDR3 spans 13 amino acids. Per germline, CDR1 SGHRS and CDR2 YFSETQ. CDR3 protein: CASSSGIQETQYF. CDR3 in DNA: TGCGCCAGCAGCTCGGGAATACAAGAGACCCAGTACTTC. The full variable domain, in which reference TRBV5-1 and TRBJ2-5 provide the parts outside the CDR3, is KAGVTQTPRYLIKTRGQQVTLSCSPISGHRSVSWYQQTPGQGLQFLFEYFSETQRNKGNFPGRFSGRQFSNSRSEMNVSTLELGDSALYLCASSSGIQETQYFGPGTRLLVL.

This clone came up a few times. This rearrangement joins TRBV19 to TRBJ2-2, with 7 bases fitting TRBD1. Germline loops: CDR1 LNHDA, CDR2 SQIVND (reference sequence). There are 13 residues in the CDR3. V lost 6 bases, J lost 4 bases, and 2 bases stayed unmatched. CDR3 protein: CASRQGSTGELFF. The DNA of the CDR3 is TGTGCCAGTAGACAGGGGAGCACCGGGGAGCTGTTTTTT. Full variable domain (missing parts from reference TRBV19 and TRBJ2-2): DGGITQSPKYLFRKEGQNVTLSCEQNLNHDAMYWYRQDPGQGLRLIYYSQIVNDFQKGDIAEGYSVSREKKESFPLTVTSAQKNPTAFYLCASRQGSTGELFFGEGSRLTVL.

The chain combines TRBV7-9 with TRBJ1-2; unclear D gene. This CDR3 is built from 13 residues. Germline lookup yields CDR1 SEHNR and CDR2 FQNEAQ (reference sequence). V lost 3 bases to trimming and J lost 8 bases, with 13 bases between them. CDR3 amino acids: CASSFGLDGGYTF. Here the CDR3 DNA reads TGTGCCAGCAGCTTTGGACTGGACGGGGGCTACACCTTC. The full variable domain, in which reference TRBV7-9 and TRBJ1-2 provide the parts outside the CDR3, is DTGVSQNPRHKITKRGQNVTFRCDPISEHNRLYWYRQTLGQGPEFLTYFQNEAQLEKSRLLSDRFSAERPKGSFSTLEIQRTEQGDSAMYLCASSFGLDGGYTFGSGTRLTVV.

The rearrangement joins TRBV19 to TRBJ1-3, with TRBD1 identical over 7 bases. Losses at the gene ends were 7 bases for V and 0 bases for J; bases not matched to a gene: 15. This CDR3 spans 18 amino acids. Germline V gives CDR1 LNHDA, CDR2 SQIVND (reference sequence). CDR3 region: CASNIDREATYSGNTIYF. As DNA, the CDR3 is TGTGCCAGTAACATAGACAGGGAAGCTACTTACTCTGGAAACACCATATATTTT.

The chain couples TRBV6-6 to TRBJ2-5; 8 nucleotides align to TRBD2. The CDR3 contains 15 residues. Per germline, CDR1 MNHNY and CDR2 SVGAGI (reference sequence). Losses at the gene ends were 2 bases for V and 4 bases for J; bases not matched to a gene: 6. The CDR3 nucleotides read TGTGCCAGCAGTTACGGGACTAGTGCAACAGAGACCCAGTACTTC. Residues: CASSYGTSATETQYF.

V is TRBV6-6 and J is TRBJ2-3; D uncertain. The CDR3 spans 13 residues. Germline V gene lookup returns CDR1 MNHNY and CDR2 SVGAGI (reference sequence). V shed 6 bases and J shed 2 bases, with 9 bases lying between them. In DNA form, the CDR3 reads TGTGCCAGCAGCAACGGTGTCACAGATACGCAGTATTTT. This sequence encodes CASSNGVTDTQYF.

This clone turned up a few times. The chain has TRBV2 and TRBJ1-4, with D possibly being TRBD1 (6 bases). This CDR3 region has 15 residues. The V end was cut by 5 bases, the J end by 4 bases, with 14 bases between. The germline gives CDR1 SNHLY, CDR2 FYNNEI. CDR3 DNA: TGTGCCAGCAGTCTTGAAGGGGGTGTTAATGAAAAACTGTTTTTT. As protein: CASSLEGGVNEKLFF.

This CDR3 reads CATSRDDYARTDTQYF. In DNA form, the CDR3 reads TGTGCCACCAGCAGAGACGACTACGCTCGCACAGATACGCAGTATTTT. The V call is TRBV15, the J call TRBJ2-3, with D maybe TRBD2 (5 bases). This CDR3 is built from 16 residues. With 0 bases removed from V and 1 base from J, the gap between germline ends came to 11 bases. Germline CDR1 reads LNHNV; CDR2 reads YYDKDF (reference sequence).

This clone has more than one count but fewer than ten. The chain joins TRBV9 to TRBJ2-2; 8 nucleotides agree with TRBD1. This CDR3 spans 15 amino acids. The germline gives CDR1 SGDLS, CDR2 YYNGEE. Trimming removed 4 bases from V and 4 bases from J; junction bases left unmatched: 6. For the CDR3, the DNA is TGTGCCAGCAGCCCAGGGGGCTTTAGCACCGGGGAGCTGTTTTTT. As protein: CASSPGGFSTGELFF.

In its sample, this clone was seen a few times. The chain combines TRBV29-1 with TRBJ2-3; D gene ambiguous. V lost 6 bases to trimming and J lost 5 bases, with 9 bases between them. This CDR3 has 11 amino acids. Looked up from germline, CDR1 is SQVTM and CDR2 is ANQGSEA. The DNA for the CDR3 is TGCAGCGTCGGGTCCCGAGATACGCAGTATTTT. It specifies CSVGSRDTQYF.

This clone was seen only a few times. The chain recombines TRBV28 with TRBJ2-5, with 11 bases aligning to TRBD2. The germline gives CDR1 MDHEN, CDR2 SYDVKM. The length of the CDR3 is 13 residues. The trim removed 7 bases at V and 5 bases at J, leaving 3 bases unmatched. The CDR3 sequence is CASNLAGGETQYF. The CDR3 nucleotides are TGTGCCAGCAATCTAGCGGGGGGCGAGACCCAGTACTTC.

This clone was found a few times. CDR3 amino acids: CASSAAGTTGELFF. The CDR3 DNA is TGTGCCAGCAGTGCAGCGGGGACCACCGGGGAGCTGTTTTTT. This rearrangement joins TRBV28 to TRBJ2-2; TRBD2 matches at 7 bases. Germline V gene data show CDR1 as MDHEN and CDR2 as SYDVKM. The CDR3 length is 14 residues. Trimming took 5 bases from V and 4 from J; bases not matched to a gene: 4.

CDR3 in DNA: TGTGCCAGCAGTTGGAGGGCTGACAATCAGCCCCAGCATTTT. Protein product: CASSWRADNQPQHF. The rearrangement uses TRBV2 and TRBJ1-5; D gene uncertain. The V gene lost 5 bases and the J gene lost 3 bases, with 11 bases spanning the gap. There are 14 residues in the CDR3. CDR1 is SNHLY, CDR2 FYNNEI, per germline.

The rearrangement uses TRBV14 and TRBJ1-1; no clear D gene. V lost 3 bases to trimming and J lost 1 base, with 6 bases between them. Germline CDR1 is SGHDN and CDR2 is FVKESK. This CDR3 region has 13 residues. The CDR3 sequence is CASSHRWNTEAFF. Written as DNA, the CDR3 is TGTGCCAGCAGCCACAGGTGGAACACTGAAGCTTTCTTT.

This clone showed up just a few times. Other DNA sequences from this sample encode an identical CDR3 as well. V is TRBV7-9 and J is TRBJ1-2; D unclear. The CDR3 spans 17 residues. Germline-derived CDR1 and CDR2 are SEHNR and FQNEAQ (reference sequence). Trimming took 6 bases from V and 4 from J, leaving 24 bases between them. CDR3 protein: CASSIQRQAGEFYGYTF. In nucleotides, the CDR3 is TGTGCCAGCAGTATCCAGCGCCAGGCTGGGGAGTTCTATGGCTACACCTTC. Full variable domain (remainder filled in from reference TRBV7-9 and TRBJ1-2): DTGVSQNPRHKITKRGQNVTFRCDPISEHNRLYWYRQTLGQGPEFLTYFQNEAQLEKSRLLSDRFSAERPKGSFSTLEIQRTEQGDSAMYLCASSIQRQAGEFYGYTFGSGTRLTVV.

This sequence joins TRBV2 and TRBJ2-5; weak D call: TRBD1 (6 bases). CDR1 SNHLY and CDR2 FYNNEI come from the germline V gene. Trimming left V 4 bases short and J 3 bases short, with 12 bases between. CDR3 length equals 14 residues. The CDR3 nucleotides read TGTGCCAGCAGTGTGCACCGACAGGAAGAGACCCAGTACTTC. It encodes CASSVHRQEETQYF.

J is TRBJ1-6 and V is TRBV5-1; D gene uncertain. The CDR3 totals 15 residues. CDR1 and CDR2 (germline): SGHRS, YFSETQ. V was cut by 0 bases and J by 7 bases, with 11 bases left in between. In DNA form, the CDR3 reads TGCGCCAGCAGCTTGGACTCTCGTTCAAATTCACCCCTCCACTTT. The encoded protein is CASSLDSRSNSPLHF.

The V gene is TRBV6-1, the J gene TRBJ2-1; D may be TRBD1 (5 bases). The CDR3 runs to 15 residues. V lost 1 base and J 3 bases, leaving 10 bases between the germline ends. CDR1 MNHNS and CDR2 SASEGT come from the germline V gene. The CDR3 DNA reads as TGTGCCAGCAGTGAAGACAGACAGTTCTACAATGAGCAGTTCTTC. This gives the protein CASSEDRQFYNEQFF.

This clone was observed a handful of times. This chain links TRBV27 with TRBJ1-6; TRBD1 matches 7 bases. The CDR3 has 17 amino acids. J was trimmed by 0 bases and V by 6 bases; bases with no gene match: 8. Germline CDR1 MNHEY, CDR2 SMNVEV (reference sequence). The CDR3 DNA sequence: TGTGCCAGCAGCAAGACAGGGTCATACTCCTATAATTCACCCCTCCACTTT. It codes for CASSKTGSYSYNSPLHF.

CDR3 loop: CPNPRAAETQYF. CDR3 DNA sequence: TGTCCTAATCCCAGGGCGGCAGAGACCCAGTACTTC. The chain carries TRBV19 and TRBJ2-5, with a tentative D call TRBD1 (5 bases). Germline-derived CDR1 and CDR2 are LNHDA and SQIVND (reference sequence). This CDR3 comprises 12 residues.

The rearrangement uses TRBV7-3 and TRBJ2-1; no definite D call. V dropped 8 bases and J dropped 5 bases, with 13 bases sitting between them. Per the germline V gene, CDR1 is SGHTA and CDR2 is FQGTGA. This CDR3 comprises 13 residues. CDR3 protein: CASQLPGNNEQFF. CDR3 bases: TGTGCCAGCCAGCTCCCGGGTAACAATGAGCAGTTCTTC.

In nucleotides, the CDR3 is TGTGCCATCAGGGGGGACAGAGACTCTGGAAACACCATATATTTT. This codes for CAIRGDRDSGNTIYF. V usage is TRBV10-3 and J usage is TRBJ1-3, with 7 bases that match TRBD1. Losses at the gene ends were 6 bases for V and 0 bases for J; bases not matched to a gene: 5. Germline V gives CDR1 ENHRY, CDR2 SYGVKD. This CDR3 has 15 amino acids.

This clone occurred a few times. The sample holds other DNA sequences that translate to the same CDR3. The J gene is TRBJ1-2, the V gene TRBV9; 7 bases line up with TRBD1. The ends lost 4 bases at V and 4 bases at J; junction bases unmatched: 13. The CDR3 loop spans 16 amino acids. Germline V gene sequence: CDR1 SGDLS, CDR2 YYNGEE. The CDR3 reads CASSTRTGALAYGYTF. The DNA for the CDR3 is TGTGCCAGCAGCACCCGGACAGGAGCACTTGCCTATGGCTACACCTTC. The variable domain in full, completed from reference TRBV9 and TRBJ1-2, reads DSGVTQTPKHLITATGQRVTLRCSPRSGDLSVYWYQQSLDQGLQFLIQYYNGEERAKGNILERFSAQQFPDLHSELNLSSLELGDSALYFCASSTRTGALAYGYTFGSGTRLTVV.